Shown below are 21 T cell receptor beta chains from a single sample sequenced in a study of identical twins. TCRdb redid the calling of the 5' RACE reads with MiXCR, one entry per CDR3 protein. The repertoire holds about 720,000 distinct CDR3 sequences, about 9.4% seen once, with 0.85% to 1% in the top ten. These data also formed part of another study, on yellow fever vaccine responses in identical twins.

Material: PBMCs. The receptors here all came from a woman younger than 30 in good health.

This rearrangement joins TRBV6-1 to TRBJ1-1, with TRBD1 as a possible D gene (5 bases). CDR1 MNHNS and CDR2 SASEGT come from the germline V gene. V shed 3 bases and J shed 2 bases, with 10 bases lying between them. The CDR3 is made up of 14 amino acids. For the CDR3, the DNA is TGTGCCAGCAGTGACAGGGCCAGCAACACTGAAGCTTTCTTT. It encodes CASSDRASNTEAFF.

At least ten counts were recorded for this clonotype. The rearrangement links TRBV20-1 to TRBJ2-3; TRBD2 matches 10 bases. V dropped 5 bases and J dropped 5; count of bases not matched to a gene: 13. Germline V CDR1 and CDR2: DFQATT, SNEGSKA (reference sequence). The CDR3 has 16 residues. The CDR3 sequence: CSAPDILAGAVDTQYF. The CDR3 DNA reads as TGCAGTGCTCCCGACATCCTAGCGGGAGCTGTAGATACGCAGTATTTT.

The sample holds a few counts of this clonotype. The V gene is TRBV11-2, the J gene TRBJ2-1, with D unclear. Germline V gives CDR1 SGHAT, CDR2 FQNNGV. The CDR3 totals 16 residues. With 1 base removed from V and 0 bases from J, the gap between germline ends came to 10 bases. The DNA for the CDR3 is TGTGCCAGCAGCTTAGGACACCTCAACTCCTACAATGAGCAGTTCTTC. Translating gives CASSLGHLNSYNEQFF.

This clonotype was seen a handful of times. This chain uses TRBV4-3 with TRBJ2-7; no clear D gene. V lost 0 bases and J 2 bases, leaving 14 bases between the germline ends. The CDR3 is 16 amino acids. Germline assignment: CDR1 LGHNA and CDR2 YSLEER. CDR3 protein: CASSQDWIGPPYEQYF. The CDR3 DNA reads TGCGCCAGCAGCCAAGATTGGATCGGACCCCCCTACGAGCAGTACTTC.

V gene TRBV5-6 combines with J gene TRBJ2-1; 10 bases agree with TRBD2. This CDR3 has 16 residues. After removal of 0 bases from V and 12 bases from J, the junction contained 12 bases not matched to a gene. Germline loops: CDR1 SGHDT, CDR2 YYEEEE. Here the CDR3 reads CASSLGEGASGSLQFF. CDR3 nucleotide sequence: TGTGCCAGCAGCTTGGGCGAGGGGGCTAGCGGGAGTTTGCAGTTCTTC.

In its sample, this clonotype was seen many times. This chain links TRBV5-1 with TRBJ2-2, with D possibly being TRBD1 (5 bases). Germline loops: CDR1 SGHRS, CDR2 YFSETQ. Trimming left V 0 bases short and J 3 bases short, with 15 bases between. The CDR3 runs to 17 residues. The CDR3 bases are TGCGCCAGCAGCTTGGGGTTGGGGCAGATGCACACCGGGGAGCTGTTTTTT. Translated: CASSLGLGQMHTGELFF.

This clonotype was detected a few times. CDR3 in DNA: TGTGCTAGTGGTTTGACCCGAGACCGGGACAGGGGCTACGAGCAGTACTTC. Translating it yields CASGLTRDRDRGYEQYF. V usage is TRBV12-5 and J usage is TRBJ2-7; 10 nucleotides agree with TRBD1. In germline, CDR1 is LGHNT, CDR2 FRNRAP. This CDR3 is 17 amino acids long. The trim removed 2 bases at V and 3 bases at J, leaving 10 bases unmatched. Combining the CDR3 with reference TRBV12-5 and TRBJ2-7 gives the whole variable domain DARVTQTPRHKVTEMGQEVTMRCQPILGHNTVFWYRQTMMQGLELLAYFRNRAPLDDSGMPKDRFSAEMPDATLATLKIQPSEPRDSAVYFCASGLTRDRDRGYEQYFGPGTRLTVT.

V is TRBV20-1 and J is TRBJ2-3, with D perhaps matching TRBD1 or TRBD2 (5 bases each). V was clipped by 6 bases and J by 0 bases, with 25 bases between them. Per the germline V gene, CDR1 is DFQATT and CDR2 is SNEGSKA (reference sequence). The CDR3 is 18 residues long. CDR3 in DNA: TGCAGTGCCGCCCCACCCACTTGGGGGATTTCTAGCACAGATACGCAGTATTTT. This gives the protein CSAAPPTWGISSTDTQYF.

The chain recombines TRBV7-2 with TRBJ2-1; possibly TRBD2 for D (6 bases). Germline V gives CDR1 SGHTA, CDR2 FQGNSA. V was cut by 5 bases and J by 10 bases, with 12 bases left in between. The CDR3 loop spans 12 amino acids. In nucleotides, the CDR3 is TGTGCCAGCAGCAGAGGGACTCGCGAGCAGTTCTTC. Protein product: CASSRGTREQFF. Full variable domain (missing parts from reference TRBV7-2 and TRBJ2-1): GAGVSQSPSNKVTEKGKDVELRCDPISGHTALYWYRQSLGQGLEFLIYFQGNSAPDKSGLPSDRFSAERTGGSVSTLTIQRTQQEDSAVYLCASSRGTREQFFGPGTRLTVL.

The table lists this clonotype with a few counts. The V call is TRBV3-1, the J call TRBJ2-5, with no clear D. V was cut by 0 bases and J by 7 bases, with 12 bases left in between. Germline loops: CDR1 LGHDT, CDR2 YNNKEL (reference sequence). The CDR3 is made up of 14 amino acids. CDR3 bases: TGTGCCAGCAGCCAAGATCAAGGAACCGGGACCCAGTACTTC. It is translated as CASSQDQGTGTQYF.

This clonotype was seen many times. The chain recombines TRBV20-1 with TRBJ1-5; no firm D call. The CDR3 runs to 14 residues. Trimming pared 0 bases from V and 6 bases from J, leaving 12 bases between. Germline V CDR1 and CDR2: DFQATT, SNEGSKA (reference sequence). Here the CDR3 DNA reads TGCAGTGCTAGAGATGGGGAGGGCGGTCAGCCCCAGCATTTT. It specifies CSARDGEGGQPQHF.

V is TRBV4-2 and J is TRBJ2-2; D may be TRBD1 (5 bases). The CDR3 totals 17 residues. V was trimmed by 1 base and J by 4 bases, leaving 16 bases between them. Germline V gene data show CDR1 as LGHNA and CDR2 as YNFKEQ. The CDR3 DNA follows: TGTGCCAGCAGCCAAGGGACAAGTCAATTGGCCACCGGGGAGCTGTTTTTT. Protein sequence: CASSQGTSQLATGELFF.

This clonotype was counted at least ten times. J is TRBJ2-2 and V is TRBV12-3 or TRBV12-4; TRBD2 is a possible D gene (6 bases). V lost 6 bases and J lost 2, with 16 bases in between. The CDR3 spans 16 residues. The CDR3 sequence is CASRSTRRGNTGELFF. Here the CDR3 DNA reads TGTGCCAGCAGAAGCACTCGGAGGGGTAACACCGGGGAGCTGTTTTTT.

This clonotype was found many times. This chain's CDR3 is CASSPVLPSGTTEAFF. In nucleotides, the CDR3 is TGCGCCAGCAGCCCCGTCCTCCCAAGCGGGACCACTGAAGCTTTCTTT. The chain joins TRBV5-1 to TRBJ1-1; D is possibly TRBD1 (5 bases). The germline V and J ends were trimmed by 4 bases and 4 bases, with 20 bases remaining between them. CDR1 is SGHRS and CDR2 is YFSETQ in the germline V gene. This CDR3 has 16 residues.

This clonotype was observed many times. This sequence joins TRBV5-1 and TRBJ1-1; the D gene is possibly TRBD1 (5 bases). The CDR3 length is 16 residues. V lost 4 bases and J lost 1, with 17 bases in between. Germline V gives CDR1 SGHRS, CDR2 YFSETQ. In DNA, the CDR3 is TGCGCCAGCAGCCCTGAAATGACAGAACCGAACACTGAAGCTTTCTTT. It is translated as CASSPEMTEPNTEAFF. The full variable domain, completed using reference TRBV5-1 and TRBJ1-1, is KAGVTQTPRYLIKTRGQQVTLSCSPISGHRSVSWYQQTPGQGLQFLFEYFSETQRNKGNFPGRFSGRQFSNSRSEMNVSTLELGDSALYLCASSPEMTEPNTEAFFGQGTRLTVV.

The chain joins TRBV7-9 to TRBJ2-6; D is perhaps TRBD1 (6 bases). The CDR3 runs 16 residues. The V gene lost 5 bases and the J gene lost 3 bases, with 14 bases spanning the gap. Germline CDR1 SEHNR, CDR2 FQNEAQ (reference sequence). The CDR3 is CASSGIQGYGANVLTF. The DNA for the CDR3 is TGTGCCAGCAGCGGAATACAGGGATATGGGGCCAACGTCCTGACTTTC.

This rearrangement joins TRBV28 to TRBJ2-5, with D perhaps matching TRBD2 (6 bases). Germline V CDR1 and CDR2: MDHEN, SYDVKM. Trimming stripped 2 bases from V and 5 bases from J, with 15 bases between. This CDR3 is 15 amino acids long. For the CDR3, the DNA is TGTGCCAGCAGTTTAGGGGGGACCCGTAGTGAGACCCAGTACTTC. This encodes CASSLGGTRSETQYF.

The genes are TRBV20-1 and TRBJ2-7, with D possibly TRBD1 on 6 matching bases. The germline gives CDR1 DFQATT, CDR2 SNEGSKA (reference sequence). V lost 0 bases, J lost 2 bases, and 8 bases lay in between. The CDR3 contains 13 residues. The DNA for the CDR3 is TGCAGTGCTAGAGATGCAGGGGCCTACGAGCAGTACTTC. Protein sequence: CSARDAGAYEQYF.

This clonotype showed up just a few times. CDR3 nucleotides: TGTGCCATCAGTGAGACAGTCGGCAATGAGCAGTTCTTC. As protein: CAISETVGNEQFF. V and J are TRBV10-3 and TRBJ2-1; no clear D gene. CDR1 is ENHRY, CDR2 SYGVKD, per germline. This CDR3 contains 13 residues. Trimming took off 2 bases at V and 6 bases at J, with 8 bases between the two ends.

In its sample, this clonotype was seen a few times. CDR3 in amino acids: CASSYSAGVVNEQFF. The CDR3 DNA is TGTGCCAGCAGTTATTCGGCGGGAGTGGTCAATGAGCAGTTCTTC. V is TRBV6-5 and J is TRBJ2-1; 7 bases align to TRBD2. V lost 3 bases and J lost 6; bases outside the gene matches: 8. Germline lookup yields CDR1 MNHEY and CDR2 SVGAGI. CDR3 length: 15 amino acids.

This clonotype was detected a few times. V gene TRBV5-1 combines with J gene TRBJ2-7; D is unclear. This CDR3 has 14 residues. The V gene's germline CDR1 is SGHRS and CDR2 YFSETQ. V was pared by 1 base and J by 5 bases, with 13 bases between. DNA of the CDR3: TGCGCCAGCAGCTTGTGGCTAGAAACTGACGAGCAGTACTTC. Its protein product is CASSLWLETDEQYF.